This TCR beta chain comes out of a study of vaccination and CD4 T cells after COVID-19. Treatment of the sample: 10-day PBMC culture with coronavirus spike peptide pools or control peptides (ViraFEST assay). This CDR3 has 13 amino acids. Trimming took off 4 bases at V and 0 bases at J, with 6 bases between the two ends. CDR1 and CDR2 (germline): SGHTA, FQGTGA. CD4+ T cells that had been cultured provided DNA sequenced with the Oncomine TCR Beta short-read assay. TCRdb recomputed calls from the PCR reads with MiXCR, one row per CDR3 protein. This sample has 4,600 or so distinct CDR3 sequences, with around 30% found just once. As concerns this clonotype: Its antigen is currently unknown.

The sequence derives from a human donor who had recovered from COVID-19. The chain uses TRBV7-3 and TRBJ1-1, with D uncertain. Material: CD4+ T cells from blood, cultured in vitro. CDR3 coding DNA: TGTGCCAGCAGCTCAGGATTGAACACTGAAGCTTTCTTT. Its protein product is CASSSGLNTEAFF.